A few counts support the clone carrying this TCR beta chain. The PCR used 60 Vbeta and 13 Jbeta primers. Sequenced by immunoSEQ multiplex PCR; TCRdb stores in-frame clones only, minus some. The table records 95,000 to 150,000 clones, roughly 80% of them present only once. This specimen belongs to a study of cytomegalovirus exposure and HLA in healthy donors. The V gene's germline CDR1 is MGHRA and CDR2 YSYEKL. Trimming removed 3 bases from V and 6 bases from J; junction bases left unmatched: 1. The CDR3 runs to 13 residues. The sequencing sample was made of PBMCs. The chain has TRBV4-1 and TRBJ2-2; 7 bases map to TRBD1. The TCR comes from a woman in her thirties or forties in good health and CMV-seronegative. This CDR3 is CASSQTGSGELFF. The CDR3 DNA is TGCGCCAGCAGCCAGACAGGGTCCGGGGAGCTGTTTTTT.